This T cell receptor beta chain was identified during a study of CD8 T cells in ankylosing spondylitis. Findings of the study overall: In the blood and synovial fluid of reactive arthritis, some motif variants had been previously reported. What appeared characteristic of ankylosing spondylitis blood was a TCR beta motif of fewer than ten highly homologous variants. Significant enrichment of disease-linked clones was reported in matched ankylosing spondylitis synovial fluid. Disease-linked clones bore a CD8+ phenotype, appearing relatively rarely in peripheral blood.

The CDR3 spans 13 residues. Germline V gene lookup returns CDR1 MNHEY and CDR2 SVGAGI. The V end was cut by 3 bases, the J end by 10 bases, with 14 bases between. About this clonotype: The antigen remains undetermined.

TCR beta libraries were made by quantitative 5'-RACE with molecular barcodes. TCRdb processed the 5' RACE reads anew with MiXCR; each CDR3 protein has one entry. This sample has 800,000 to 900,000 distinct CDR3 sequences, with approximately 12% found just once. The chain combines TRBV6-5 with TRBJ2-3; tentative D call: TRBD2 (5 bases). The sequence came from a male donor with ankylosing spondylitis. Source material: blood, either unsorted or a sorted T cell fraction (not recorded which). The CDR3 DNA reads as TGTGCCAGCAGTTATCAGCTAGCTGAGGCGCAGTATTTT. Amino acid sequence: CASSYQLAEAQYF.